This is a list of T cell receptor beta chains from one sample in a study of patients and donors after allogeneic stem cell transplantation. TCRdb independently ran MiXCR on the RT-PCR reads; one entry per CDR3 protein. Here the sample spans 150,000 to 250,000 distinct CDR3 sequences, less than 45% being singletons. What was sequenced was blood, either unsorted or a sorted T cell fraction (not recorded which). These TCRs come from a human donor who was either an allogeneic HSCT recipient or a stem cell or donor lymphocyte infusion donor (not recorded which). It is not recorded whose cells these are; they may come from a transplant donor. The CDR3 runs from the conserved cysteine through the conserved F or W. Fields, in order: D gene, J gene, clone size, V gene, CDR3 protein, CDR3 DNA. A D gene is named only where the DNA matches it firmly. The listing skips clone size in some rows; elsewhere it reads once, few, many or a size class.

>-|TRBJ2-2|few|TRBV12-3/TRBV12-4
CASRGLINTGELFF
TGTGCCAGCAGAGGACTGATTAACACCGGGGAGCTGTTTTTT
>TRBD2|TRBJ2-1|few|TRBV29-1
CSAQREGVNEQFF
TGCAGCGCCCAGCGGGAAGGAGTTAATGAGCAGTTCTTC
>TRBD1|TRBJ2-3|-|TRBV29-1
CSDTGTGPTDTQYF
TGCAGCGATACCGGGACAGGGCCCACAGATACGCAGTATTTT
>-|TRBJ1-5|few|TRBV7-2
CASSLESAGGNQPQHF
TGTGCCAGCAGCTTAGAGTCGGCAGGCGGTAATCAGCCCCAGCATTTT
>-|TRBJ1-2|-|TRBV5-1
CASSSTGLQNYGYTF
TGCGCCAGCAGCTCGACGGGACTGCAGAACTATGGCTACACCTTC
>-|TRBJ1-2|few|TRBV12-3/TRBV12-4
CASSFTGKDTRGYTF
TGTGCCAGCAGTTTCACGGGAAAGGACACCCGCGGCTACACCTTC
>-|TRBJ1-1|-|TRBV4-2
CASSQKRARVMNTEAFF
TGTGCCAGCAGCCAAAAGAGGGCAAGAGTAATGAACACTGAAGCTTTCTTT
>TRBD2|TRBJ2-3|-|TRBV29-1
CSVILAGDSTDTQYF
TGCAGCGTCATACTAGCGGGAGATAGCACAGATACGCAGTATTTT
>TRBD1|TRBJ1-2|once|TRBV27
CASSQFDRGQGYTF
TGTGCCAGCAGTCAATTTGACAGGGGGCAAGGCTACACCTTC
>TRBD2|TRBJ2-2|-|TRBV24-1
CATSDKRGWTGELFF
TGTGCCACCAGTGATAAGCGGGGTTGGACCGGGGAGCTGTTTTTT
>-|TRBJ2-3|few|TRBV7-9
CASGTGLTSTDTQYF
TGTGCCAGCGGCACAGGGCTGACGAGCACAGATACGCAGTATTTT
>TRBD1|TRBJ2-5|few|TRBV5-1
CASSQQGTHQETQYF
TGCGCCAGCAGCCAACAGGGGACGCATCAAGAGACCCAGTACTTC
>-|TRBJ2-3|-|TRBV14
CASSPLGNTDTQYF
TGTGCCAGCAGCCCCCTAGGGAACACAGATACGCAGTATTTT
>-|TRBJ1-6|once|TRBV28
CASTRGRGYNSPLHF
TGTGCCAGCACCAGAGGGAGGGGATATAATTCACCCCTCCACTTT
>-|TRBJ1-5|few|TRBV4-3
CASSQDIAGLYQPQHF
TGCGCCAGCAGCCAAGATATAGCGGGTTTATATCAGCCCCAGCATTTT
>-|TRBJ2-7|-|TRBV4-1
CASSQGGLTYEQYF
TGCGCCAGCAGCCAAGGGGGTCTTACCTACGAGCAGTACTTC
>TRBD2|TRBJ2-1|-|TRBV20-1
CRASGDGFNEQFF
TGCAGGGCTAGCGGGGACGGATTCAATGAGCAGTTCTTC
>-|TRBJ1-1|few|TRBV7-8
CASSPSAAGRIMSTEAFF
TGTGCCAGCAGCCCATCGGCCGCTGGACGGATCATGAGCACTGAAGCTTTCTTT
>TRBD2|TRBJ2-1|-|TRBV12-3/TRBV12-4
CASSPSGTSGNNEQFF
TGTGCCAGCAGTCCATCCGGGACTAGCGGGAACAATGAGCAGTTCTTC
>-|TRBJ1-2|few|TRBV4-3
CASSQAWMDAANYGYTF
TGCGCCAGCAGCCAAGCATGGATGGACGCAGCTAACTATGGCTACACCTTC
>-|TRBJ2-5|-|TRBV7-9
CASSLARRIGQLQETQYF
TGTGCCAGCAGCTTAGCGAGACGGATTGGACAGTTGCAAGAGACCCAGTACTTC
>TRBD1|TRBJ2-7|-|TRBV7-9
CASSLPRTGSYEQYF
TGTGCCAGCAGCTTACCCCGGACAGGATCCTACGAGCAGTACTTC
>-|TRBJ2-1|-|TRBV7-3
CASSSPGPAYNEQFF
TGTGCCAGCAGCTCCCCGGGACCCGCTTACAATGAGCAGTTCTTC
>TRBD1|TRBJ1-2|-|TRBV12-3/TRBV12-4
CASNSGQAYGYTF
TGTGCCAGCAACTCGGGACAGGCATATGGCTACACCTTC
>TRBD2|TRBJ2-1|-|TRBV20-1
CSARGLALWNEQFF
TGCAGTGCTAGAGGACTAGCCCTTTGGAATGAGCAGTTCTTC
>-|TRBJ2-7|-|TRBV6-6
CASSSQTYEQYF
TGTGCCAGCAGCTCCCAAACCTACGAGCAGTACTTC
>-|TRBJ2-1|-|TRBV7-8
CASSSYTGSSYNEQFF
TGTGCCAGCAGCTCTTACACGGGGTCCTCCTACAATGAGCAGTTCTTC
>-|TRBJ1-6|-|TRBV2
CASSVTGGSPLHF
TGTGCCAGCAGTGTGACAGGAGGTTCACCCCTCCACTTT
>-|TRBJ1-1|-|TRBV12-3/TRBV12-4
CASSLGGTYTEAFF
TGTGCCAGCAGCTTAGGGGGTACCTACACTGAAGCTTTCTTT
>-|TRBJ1-1|few|TRBV12-3/TRBV12-4
CASSLEGKITEAFF
TGTGCCAGCAGTTTGGAGGGGAAGATCACTGAAGCTTTCTTT
>-|TRBJ2-5|-|TRBV7-2
CASSQTTETQYF
TGTGCCAGCAGCCAGACAACGGAGACCCAGTACTTC
>-|TRBJ2-7|few|TRBV9
CASSPDLPGREQYF
TGTGCCAGCAGCCCCGACCTTCCGGGGAGGGAGCAGTACTTC
>-|TRBJ2-5|-|TRBV7-2
CASSLEGYGTQYF
TGTGCCAGCAGCTTAGAAGGGTACGGGACCCAGTACTTC
>-|TRBJ1-3|-|TRBV12-3/TRBV12-4
CASSLAASIYF
TGTGCCAGCAGTCTTGCGGCCTCCATATATTTT
>TRBD1|TRBJ1-1|few|TRBV28
CASSQAGTGRTEAFF
TGTGCCAGCAGTCAGGCCGGGACAGGGAGAACTGAAGCTTTCTTT
>TRBD1|TRBJ1-1|-|TRBV5-1
CASSWGPGTGQNTEAFF
TGCGCCAGCAGCTGGGGGCCCGGGACAGGGCAAAACACTGAAGCTTTCTTT
>-|TRBJ2-4|-|TRBV12-3/TRBV12-4
CASSLAGGIKNIQYF
TGTGCCAGCAGTTTAGCGGGAGGAATCAAAAACATTCAGTACTTC
>-|TRBJ1-1|few|TRBV5-6
CASSPGVAEAFF
TGTGCCAGCAGCCCGGGGGTTGCTGAAGCTTTCTTT
>-|TRBJ2-5|-|TRBV12-3/TRBV12-4
CASRGTDETQYF
TGTGCCAGCCGAGGGACGGATGAGACCCAGTACTTC
>-|TRBJ2-5|-|TRBV29-1
CSVGKGVGETQYF
TGCAGCGTCGGCAAAGGGGTTGGAGAGACCCAGTACTTC
>TRBD1|TRBJ1-1|few|TRBV6-2/TRBV6-3
CASSWATGDTEAFF
TGTGCCAGCAGCTGGGCCACAGGGGACACTGAAGCTTTCTTT
>TRBD1|TRBJ1-1|-|TRBV19
CATSRQGGFGTEAFF
TGTGCCACCTCTCGACAGGGAGGATTTGGCACTGAAGCTTTCTTT
>-|TRBJ1-2|few|TRBV4-3
CASSLVGRARYGYTF
TGCGCCAGCAGCCTCGTAGGCAGGGCGCGCTATGGCTACACCTTC
>TRBD2|TRBJ2-7|many|TRBV12-3/TRBV12-4
CASSLGTSGRSEQYF
TGTGCCAGCAGTTTGGGGACTAGCGGGAGATCCGAGCAGTACTTC
>TRBD1|TRBJ1-1|-|TRBV7-2
CASKRAGTANTEAFF
TGTGCCAGCAAACGGGCGGGGACAGCAAACACTGAAGCTTTCTTT
>-|TRBJ2-7|-|TRBV4-2
CASSLEPSYEQYF
TGTGCCAGCAGCCTCGAGCCCTCCTACGAGCAGTACTTC
>-|TRBJ2-2|few|TRBV12-3/TRBV12-4
CASSITGFTGELFF
TGTGCCAGCAGTATAACAGGATTTACCGGGGAGCTGTTTTTT
>-|TRBJ1-1|few|TRBV12-3/TRBV12-4
CASSLAKRTEAFF
TGTGCCAGCAGTTTAGCCAAGCGCACTGAAGCTTTCTTT
>TRBD2|TRBJ2-2|-|TRBV6-5
CASSYPSGRASGELFF
TGTGCCAGCAGTTACCCTAGCGGGAGGGCCTCCGGGGAGCTGTTTTTT
>-|TRBJ1-4|-|TRBV7-2
CASSLGGGNEKLFF
TGTGCCAGCAGCTTAGGAGGGGGGAACGAAAAACTGTTTTTT
>TRBD1|TRBJ1-1|few|TRBV6-2/TRBV6-3
CASSAPWQGAEAFF
TGTGCCAGCAGTGCCCCGTGGCAGGGGGCTGAAGCTTTCTTT
>TRBD2|TRBJ2-7|once|TRBV2
CATGLAGGSYEQYF
TGTGCCACCGGACTAGCGGGGGGCTCCTACGAGCAGTACTTC